This T cell receptor beta chain was captured by sequencing in a study of shared clonotypes between healthy human individuals. Libraries were prepared by immunoSEQ multiplex PCR; TCRdb keeps only in-frame clonotypes and omits some of them. The data show millions of clones, about 95% seen once. Positively selected for CCR7, the CD45RO-negative cells used as naive CD8 cells excluded terminally differentiated effector memory CD45RA+ cells. The CDR3 runs to 13 residues. Losses at the gene ends were 4 bases for V and 5 bases for J; bases not matched to a gene: 8. Germline CDR1 and CDR2: SQVTM and ANQGSEA. The rearrangement uses TRBV29-1 and TRBJ2-7; 7 nucleotides agree with TRBD2. This receptor was obtained from a man younger than 35 in good health. The specimen was naive CD8+ T cells sorted from blood. CDR3 residues: CSVGAGAGNEQYF. The DNA of the CDR3 is TGCAGCGTTGGTGCGGGAGCAGGAAACGAGCAGTACTTC.